Listed below are T cell receptor beta chains from one sample, sequenced in a study of blood T cell repertoires in COVID-19. Profiling relied on immunoSEQ multiplex PCR, and the TCRdb table lists in-frame clones only, not all of them. This table has approximately 84,000 clones, nearly 85% appearing once. Sequencing input: peripheral blood. The receptors were sampled from a woman of 80 years or more with acute or convalescent COVID-19. Each CDR3 is given with its conserved first and last residue. A D gene is named only where the DNA matches it firmly. Not all rows give a size; the values are once, few, many and, for expanded clones, a class.

>.|TRBJ1-2|.|TRBV12-3/TRBV12-4
CASSNDGDYGYTF
TGTGCCAGCAGTAACGACGGAGACTATGGCTACACCTTC
>once|TRBJ1-1|.|TRBV28
CASSSPALRGVNTEAFF
TGTGCCAGCAGTTCCCCGGCCCTCAGGGGAGTGAACACTGAAGCTTTCTTT
>.|TRBJ2-2|.|TRBV7-8
CASSFEGTGELFF
TGTGCCAGCAGCTTTGAGGGCACCGGGGAGCTGTTTTTT
>once|TRBJ2-7|TRBD2|TRBV6-1
CASSEWREGNSEQYF
TGTGCCAGCAGTGAATGGCGGGAGGGGAACTCCGAGCAGTACTTC
>.|TRBJ1-5|.|TRBV7-9
CASSSSYGYSNQPQHF
TGTGCCAGCAGCTCCTCGTACGGGTATAGCAATCAGCCCCAGCATTTT
>.|TRBJ2-7|TRBD2|TRBV11-2
CASSPTSGRAPYEQYF
TGTGCCAGCAGCCCGACTAGCGGGAGGGCCCCCTACGAGCAGTACTTC
>.|TRBJ2-5|TRBD1|TRBV28
CASSFPLRGETQYF
TGTGCCAGCAGTTTCCCCCTCAGGGGGGAGACCCAGTACTTC
>few|TRBJ2-2|TRBD1|TRBV29-1
CSGIQGADGELFF
TGCAGCGGCATACAGGGGGCCGACGGGGAGCTGTTTTTT
>.|TRBJ1-1|TRBD1|TRBV28
CASSSHRGGTEAFF
TGTGCCAGCAGTTCTCACAGGGGGGGGACTGAAGCTTTCTTT
>.|TRBJ2-7|TRBD2|TRBV28
CASSFREGWF
TGTGCCAGCAGTTTTAGGGAGGGTTGGTTC
>.|TRBJ1-6|TRBD1|TRBV19
CASRPKGAGGMDSPLHF
TGTGCCAGTCGACCGAAGGGGGCGGGCGGGATGGATTCACCCCTCCACTTT
>.|TRBJ2-7|TRBD1|TRBV27
CASSPLQGAAYEQYF
TGTGCCAGCAGTCCCCTCCAGGGGGCGGCCTACGAGCAGTACTTC
>.|TRBJ1-2|.|TRBV4-1
CASSQNSYGYTF
TGCGCCAGCAGCCAAAACAGCTATGGCTACACCTTC
>.|TRBJ2-3|.|TRBV28
CASRTQEAPDTQYF
TGTGCCAGTAGAACTCAAGAGGCGCCAGATACGCAGTATTTT
>.|TRBJ2-6|TRBD1|TRBV3-1/TRBV3-2
CASSLGQGARGANVLTF
TGTGCCAGCAGCCTCGGACAGGGGGCCCGTGGGGCCAACGTCCTGACTTTC
>.|TRBJ2-7|TRBD2|TRBV30
CAWSVLGSGRDYEQYF
TGTGCCTGGAGTGTACTGGGTAGCGGGAGAGACTACGAGCAGTACTTC
>once|TRBJ2-3|TRBD2|TRBV7-9
CASSKGLVLSDTQYF
TGTGCCAGCAGTAAAGGACTAGTATTATCAGATACGCAGTATTTT
>.|TRBJ1-1|.|TRBV6-2/TRBV6-3
CASSRPRVDTEAFF
TGTGCCAGCAGTCGCCCCCGGGTCGACACTGAAGCTTTCTTT
>.|TRBJ1-4|.|TRBV10-2
CASRDRSTNEKLFF
TGCGCCAGCAGAGACAGGTCAACTAATGAAAAACTGTTTTTT
>.|TRBJ1-1|.|TRBV5-1
CASSFEQGSGTEAFF
TGCGCCAGCAGCTTTGAACAGGGTTCGGGCACTGAAGCTTTCTTT
>.|TRBJ2-1|TRBD2|TRBV11-3
CASSPRLAGGEQFF
TGTGCCAGCAGCCCACGACTAGCGGGAGGTGAGCAGTTCTTC
>.|TRBJ2-7|.|TRBV2
CASSNPRELAKSEQYF
TGTGCCAGCAGCAACCCTAGGGAACTAGCTAAATCCGAGCAGTACTTC
>few|TRBJ2-3|.|TRBV6-4
CASSDRQRSLDTQYF
TGTGCCAGCAGTGACAGGCAGCGGAGCCTCGATACGCAGTATTTT
>.|TRBJ2-1|.|TRBV12-3/TRBV12-4
CASSEGSYNEQFF
TGTGCCAGCAGCGAGGGTTCCTACAATGAGCAGTTCTTC
>.|TRBJ1-1|TRBD1|TRBV7-2
CASSSGGAGSVAFF
TGTGCCAGCAGCTCAGGGGGCGCGGGATCGGTGGCTTTCTTT